The T cell receptor beta chain under discussion was sequenced for a study of T cells after yellow fever vaccination. The study, taken as a whole, reports: Some clonotypes, a small share, were shared between CD4 and CD8 compartments.

A word on this clonotype: The antigen is undetermined. One junction end disagrees with the germline gene, perhaps due to a read error.

This CDR3 is built from 14 residues. Germline CDR1 reads SSHAT; CDR2 reads FNYEAQ (reference sequence). MiXCR, run by TCRdb on the 5' RACE reads, gives a single entry per CDR3 protein. Of roughly 400,000 distinct CDR3 sequences listed, 18% are singletons. The sequenced sample was PBMCs, obtained before the yellow fever booster vaccination. The clonotype comes from a man between 18 and 35 years old who received the YFV17D yellow fever vaccine. The J gene is TRBJ2-5, the V gene TRBV7-7; D possibly corresponds to TRBD1 (6 bases). In DNA, the CDR3 is TGTGCTAGCAGCGCCCTACAGGGAGCGGAGACCCAGTACTTC. This sequence encodes CASSALQGAETQYF. Drawing the rest from reference TRBV7-7 and TRBJ2-5, the complete variable domain is GAGVSQSPRYKVTKRGQDVTLRCDPISSHATLYWYQQALGQGPEFLTYFNYEAQPDKSGLPSDRFSAERPEGSISTLTIQRTEQRDSAMYRCASSALQGAETQYFGPGTRLLVL.